This TCR beta chain was sequenced in a study of cytomegalovirus exposure and HLA in healthy donors. Study results and limitations: TCR beta V segments were, for the most part, productive about 87% or about 30% of the time in an earlier analysis.

Healthy donors of bone marrow made up the group. This clone was detected only once. Its antigen is currently unknown. This CDR3 region has 14 residues. The V gene end was trimmed by 6 bases and the J gene end by 6 bases; junction bases not matched to a gene: 7. Germline V gene sequence: CDR1 MNHEY, CDR2 SVGAGI. In the PCR, 60 Vbeta and 13 Jbeta primers were used. In the study's own analysis: It was a later analysis that counted tens of millions of unique TCR beta chains, of which some 10 million were shared. TCRdb's table, derived via immunoSEQ multiplex PCR, lists solely in-frame clones and lacks some. The V and J calls and clone size come from that table; D and trimming were worked out from the DNA. The sample holds about 200,000 clones; 79% are singletons and the top ten take 1.5%.

The TCR was taken from a girl aged 10 to 17 in good health and CMV-seropositive. The sequenced sample consisted of PBMCs. The chain is built from TRBV6-5 and TRBJ1-5, with TRBD1 matching over 8 bases. This CDR3 is CASRTGAAGQPQHF. The CDR3 DNA sequence: TGTGCCAGCAGGACAGGGGCGGCGGGTCAGCCCCAGCATTTT.